A single sample is the source of the 21 T cell receptor beta chains below, sequenced in a study of beta chain features in type 1 diabetes. The whole isolated RNA underwent reverse transcription, so sequencing captured expressed TCRB transcripts. Repertoires were generated with immunoSEQ multiplex PCR, while TCRdb's copy carries only in-frame clones and drops some. The sample lists 300,000 to 350,000 clones; 6.5% to 10% were seen once. The specimen sequenced was central memory CD4+ T cells from blood. The receptors were gathered from a woman younger than 35 in good health.

V and J are TRBV7-9 and TRBJ2-2, with a possible D match to TRBD2 (5 bases). The V end was cut by 10 bases, the J end by 2 bases, with 11 bases between. Germline lookup yields CDR1 SEHNR and CDR2 FQNEAQ (reference sequence). The CDR3 extends over 13 amino acids. The CDR3 bases are TGTGCCACCAAGAGGGATAACACCGGGGAGCTGTTTTTT. This codes for CATKRDNTGELFF. The variable domain in full, with the rest retrieved from reference TRBV7-9 and TRBJ2-2, is DTGVSQNPRHKITKRGQNVTFRCDPISEHNRLYWYRQTLGQGPEFLTYFQNEAQLEKSRLLSDRFSAERPKGSFSTLEIQRTEQGDSAMYLCATKRDNTGELFFGEGSRLTVL.

Ten or more counts support this clone. The chain combines TRBV5-1 with TRBJ2-1; D gene ambiguous. This CDR3 region has 15 residues. Germline values: CDR1 SGHRS, CDR2 YFSETQ. The ends were cut back, 1 base at V and 1 base at J, with 9 bases in the middle. Here the CDR3 reads CASSLSLQSYNEQFF. As DNA, the CDR3 is TGCGCCAGCAGCTTGTCACTACAATCCTACAATGAGCAGTTCTTC.

The chain combines TRBV6-6 with TRBJ2-7; TRBD1 aligns across 10 bases. The V segment lost 6 bases and the J segment 8 bases; nucleotides outside the gene matches: 1. The CDR3 contains 11 residues. CDR1 MNHNY and CDR2 SVGAGI come from the germline V gene (reference sequence). The CDR3 loop reads CASRGQGQQYF. Written as DNA, the CDR3 is TGTGCCAGCAGGGGACAGGGGCAGCAGTACTTC.

V and J are TRBV4-2 and TRBJ1-4; D remains unclear. CDR1 LGHNA and CDR2 YNFKEQ come from the germline V gene. V was cut by 0 bases and J by 5 bases, with 7 bases left in between. This CDR3 has 14 amino acids. This chain's CDR3 is CASSQDVQNEKLFF. The CDR3, as DNA: TGTGCCAGCAGCCAAGATGTACAGAATGAAAAACTGTTTTTT.

This clone was observed a few times. The chain carries TRBV28 and TRBJ2-2, with TRBD1 as a possible D gene (7 bases). Looked up from germline, CDR1 is MDHEN and CDR2 is SYDVKM. Between the trimmed V and J ends, which lost 8 bases and 1 base, there was a span of 11 bases. The CDR3 is 14 amino acids. The DNA of the CDR3 is TGTGCCAGCCTGCGGGACAGGAACACCGGGGAGCTGTTTTTT. Its translation: CASLRDRNTGELFF.

This clone was seen more than once but under ten times. The V and J genes are TRBV29-1 and TRBJ1-1; no firm D call. The V end lost 1 base, the J end lost 8 bases, and 11 bases lay between the germline ends. The CDR3 totals 12 residues. Germline loops: CDR1 SQVTM, CDR2 ANQGSEA. The CDR3 DNA reads as TGCAGCGTTGAAGGTTGGGCAGCCGAAGCTTTCTTT. Translating it yields CSVEGWAAEAFF.

This clone occurred a few times. This sample also contains other DNA sequences that code for the same CDR3. This chain uses TRBV7-2 with TRBJ2-7; TRBD1 aligns across 11 bases. Germline lookup yields CDR1 SGHTA and CDR2 FQGNSA. This CDR3 has 14 residues. V dropped 3 bases and J dropped 3; count of bases not matched to a gene: 1. DNA of the CDR3: TGTGCCAGCAGCTTCGGGACAGGGGGCTACGAGCAGTACTTC. Encoded protein: CASSFGTGGYEQYF. Based on the CDR3 plus reference TRBV7-2 and TRBJ2-7, the full variable domain is GAGVSQSPSNKVTEKGKDVELRCDPISGHTALYWYRQSLGQGLEFLIYFQGNSAPDKSGLPSDRFSAERTGGSVSTLTIQRTQQEDSAVYLCASSFGTGGYEQYFGPGTRLTVT.

This clone was detected ten times or more. This chain uses TRBV7-3 with TRBJ2-2, with 7 positions matching TRBD1. CDR1 is SGHTA, CDR2 FQGTGA, per germline. The length of the CDR3 is 14 residues. After removal of 5 bases from V and 4 bases from J, the junction contained 4 bases not matched to a gene. The CDR3 reads CASSTGQATGELFF. CDR3 coding DNA: TGTGCCAGCAGCACCGGACAGGCCACCGGGGAGCTGTTTTTT.

The chain has TRBV6-5 and TRBJ2-7; 9 bases agree with TRBD2. The V segment lost 5 bases and the J segment 4 bases; nucleotides outside the gene matches: 6. CDR1 is MNHEY and CDR2 is SVGAGI in the germline V gene. The CDR3 covers 14 residues. CDR3 residues: CASSGGRAGYEQYF. CDR3 nucleotide sequence: TGTGCCAGCAGTGGCGGGAGGGCCGGGTACGAGCAGTACTTC.

The chain joins TRBV4-3 to TRBJ2-5; D is uncertain. This CDR3 spans 14 amino acids. Trimming removed 0 bases at V and 3 bases at J, with 8 bases between. Germline V gene data show CDR1 as LGHNA and CDR2 as YSLEER. The DNA of the CDR3 is TGCGCCAGCAGCCAAGAGGGTCACGAAGAGACCCAGTACTTC. Translated: CASSQEGHEETQYF.

Concerning this clone itself: This sample includes further DNA sequences coding for the same CDR3. V gene TRBV5-1 combines with J gene TRBJ2-7, with 8 bases that match TRBD2. This CDR3 has 14 residues. Germline lookup yields CDR1 SGHRS and CDR2 YFSETQ. The V segment lost 1 base and the J segment 3 bases; nucleotides outside the gene matches: 3. CDR3 sequence: CASSLSGGDYEQYF. The CDR3, as DNA: TGCGCCAGCAGCTTGAGCGGGGGAGACTACGAGCAGTACTTC.

The V and J genes are TRBV20-1 and TRBJ2-7; D not resolved. V was cut by 7 bases and J by 6 bases, with 10 bases left in between. CDR1 and CDR2 (germline): DFQATT, SNEGSKA (reference sequence). The CDR3 covers 10 residues. CDR3 protein: CSVWGGEQYF. The CDR3 nucleotides are TGCAGTGTCTGGGGTGGCGAGCAGTACTTC.

This clone was detected a few times. The chain is built from TRBV6-1 and TRBJ2-5, with a possible D match to TRBD1 (6 bases). Germline V gene data show CDR1 as MNHNS and CDR2 as SASEGT. This CDR3 spans 13 amino acids. V was pared by 7 bases and J by 2 bases, with 11 bases between. The CDR3 protein is CASTGTYQETQYF. CDR3 coding DNA: TGTGCCAGCACGGGGACATATCAAGAGACCCAGTACTTC.

This clone has a handful of counts. This chain links TRBV2 with TRBJ2-7; 9 nucleotides match TRBD1. The V gene's germline CDR1 is SNHLY and CDR2 FYNNEI. With V trimmed by 7 bases and J by 4 bases, 8 bases remained unmatched. CDR3 length: 14 residues. The CDR3 here is CASNRGTGTYEQYF. The CDR3 nucleotides are TGTGCCAGCAACCGAGGGACAGGGACGTACGAGCAGTACTTC.

In its sample, this clone was seen many times. The gene calls are TRBV27 and TRBJ2-1; TRBD2 aligns across 8 bases. Per the germline V gene, CDR1 is MNHEY and CDR2 is SMNVEV (reference sequence). V shed 2 bases and J 6 bases; nucleotides not matched to a gene: 15. The CDR3 is made up of 18 amino acids. The CDR3 reads CASSLRLGSGSLRNEQFF. CDR3 sequence (DNA): TGTGCCAGCAGTTTAAGGCTCGGAAGCGGGAGTCTGCGCAATGAGCAGTTCTTC.

This chain connects TRBV6-1 to TRBJ2-5; the D gene could be TRBD1 or TRBD2 (5 bases each). Germline values: CDR1 MNHNS, CDR2 SASEGT. CDR3 length: 15 residues. V gave up 4 bases and J gave up 5 bases, with 17 bases separating them. This CDR3 is CASSVDWDPLETQYF. CDR3 DNA sequence: TGTGCCAGCAGTGTTGATTGGGACCCCTTGGAGACCCAGTACTTC.

This clone appeared a few times. The DNA for the CDR3 is TGTGCCAGCAGCCCCACGACTAGCGGGAGAGGCACAGATACGCAGTATTTT. Protein product: CASSPTTSGRGTDTQYF. V usage is TRBV7-3 and J usage is TRBJ2-3; the match to TRBD2 covers 12 bases. The CDR3 extends over 17 amino acids. Germline loops: CDR1 SGHTA, CDR2 FQGTGA. V dropped 5 bases and J dropped 1; count of bases not matched to a gene: 7.

This clone has more than one count but fewer than ten. This chain connects TRBV9 to TRBJ2-3; D unclear. The CDR3 sequence is 13 residues long. Germline V gives CDR1 SGDLS, CDR2 YYNGEE. Trimming left V 2 bases short and J 6 bases short, with 10 bases between. The CDR3 reads CASSVTPVDTQYF. The CDR3 nucleotides are TGTGCCAGCAGCGTTACCCCCGTGGATACGCAGTATTTT.

This clone was found a few times. The DNA for the CDR3 is TGTGCCAGCAGCAAGGACGACCGGAGGGGCACAGATACGCAGTATTTT. Protein: CASSKDDRRGTDTQYF. The chain links TRBV5-4 to TRBJ2-3; tentative D call: TRBD2 (6 bases). Germline V gives CDR1 SGHNT, CDR2 YYREEE (reference sequence). V gave up 4 bases and J gave up 1 base, with 16 bases separating them. The CDR3 length is 16 residues.

This clone was seen a few times. This chain uses TRBV7-9 with TRBJ2-7, with 7 bases identical to TRBD2. The J segment lost 4 bases and the V segment lost 3 bases, leaving 3 bases of the junction unmatched. In germline, CDR1 is SEHNR, CDR2 FQNEAQ (reference sequence). There are 13 residues in the CDR3. The CDR3 reads CASSFAGVYEQYF. The DNA for the CDR3 is TGTGCCAGCAGCTTCGCGGGAGTTTACGAGCAGTACTTC.

The chain carries TRBV7-9 and TRBJ2-2, with D perhaps matching TRBD1 (6 bases). There are 12 residues in the CDR3. V lost 7 bases to trimming and J lost 8 bases, with 11 bases between them. CDR1 is SEHNR, CDR2 FQNEAQ, per germline (reference sequence). The CDR3: CASNLGTGELFF. The CDR3 DNA sequence: TGTGCCAGCAACCTCGGGACAGGGGAGCTGTTTTTT. Filled out from reference TRBV7-9 and TRBJ2-2, the complete variable domain reads DTGVSQNPRHKITKRGQNVTFRCDPISEHNRLYWYRQTLGQGPEFLTYFQNEAQLEKSRLLSDRFSAERPKGSFSTLEIQRTEQGDSAMYLCASNLGTGELFFGEGSRLTVL.